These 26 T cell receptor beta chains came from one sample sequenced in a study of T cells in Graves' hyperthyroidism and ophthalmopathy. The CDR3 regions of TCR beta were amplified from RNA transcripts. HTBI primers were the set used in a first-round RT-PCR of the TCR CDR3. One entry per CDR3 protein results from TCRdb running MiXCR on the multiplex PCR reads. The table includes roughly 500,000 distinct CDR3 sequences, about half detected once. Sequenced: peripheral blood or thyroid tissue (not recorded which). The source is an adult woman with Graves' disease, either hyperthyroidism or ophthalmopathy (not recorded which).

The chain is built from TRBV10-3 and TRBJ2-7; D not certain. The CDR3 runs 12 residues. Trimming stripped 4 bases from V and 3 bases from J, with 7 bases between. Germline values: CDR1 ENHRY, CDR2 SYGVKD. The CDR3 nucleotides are TGTGCCATCAGTGTCGCCAGCTACGAGCAGTACTTC. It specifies CAISVASYEQYF.

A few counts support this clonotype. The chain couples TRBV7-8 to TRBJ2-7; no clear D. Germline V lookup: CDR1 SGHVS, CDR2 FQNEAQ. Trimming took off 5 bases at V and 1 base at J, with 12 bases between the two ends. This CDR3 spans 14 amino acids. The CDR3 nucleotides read TGTGCCAGCAGCCCCCAGGTCGTATCCTACGAGCAGTACTTC. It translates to CASSPQVVSYEQYF.

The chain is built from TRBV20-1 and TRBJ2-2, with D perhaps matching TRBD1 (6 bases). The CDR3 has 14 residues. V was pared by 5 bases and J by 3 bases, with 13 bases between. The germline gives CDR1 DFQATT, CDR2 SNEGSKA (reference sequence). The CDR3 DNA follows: TGCAGTGCTTACCCGGACAGCTACACCGGGGAGCTGTTTTTT. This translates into CSAYPDSYTGELFF.

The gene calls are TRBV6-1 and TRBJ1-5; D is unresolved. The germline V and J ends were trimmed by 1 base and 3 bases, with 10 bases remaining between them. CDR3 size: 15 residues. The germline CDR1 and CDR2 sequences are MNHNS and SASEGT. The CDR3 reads CASSEEGMNNQPQHF. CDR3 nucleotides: TGTGCCAGCAGTGAAGAGGGAATGAACAATCAGCCCCAGCATTTT.

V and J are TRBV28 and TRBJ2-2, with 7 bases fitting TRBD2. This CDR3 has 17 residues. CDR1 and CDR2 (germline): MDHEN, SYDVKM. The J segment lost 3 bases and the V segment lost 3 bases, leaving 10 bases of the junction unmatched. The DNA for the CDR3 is TGTGCCAGCAGTTTTGCTTCGAGCGGGATGGACACCGGGGAGCTGTTTTTT. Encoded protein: CASSFASSGMDTGELFF. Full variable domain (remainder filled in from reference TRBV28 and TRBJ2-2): DVKVTQSSRYLVKRTGEKVFLECVQDMDHENMFWYRQDPGLGLRLIYFSYDVKMKEKGDIPEGYSVSREKKERFSLILESASTNQTSMYLCASSFASSGMDTGELFFGEGSRLTVL.

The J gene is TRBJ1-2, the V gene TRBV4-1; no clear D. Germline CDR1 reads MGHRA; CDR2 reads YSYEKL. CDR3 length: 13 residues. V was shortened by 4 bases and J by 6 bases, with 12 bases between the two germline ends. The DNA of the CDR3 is TGCGCCAGCAGCCGTGTAGGAGTCCATGGCTACACCTTC. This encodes CASSRVGVHGYTF.

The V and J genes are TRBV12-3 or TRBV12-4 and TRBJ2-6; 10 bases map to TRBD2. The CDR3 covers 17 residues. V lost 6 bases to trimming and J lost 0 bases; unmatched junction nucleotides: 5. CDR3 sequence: CASRETSGYSGANVLTF. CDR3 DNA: TGTGCCAGCAGGGAGACTAGCGGGTACTCTGGGGCCAACGTCCTGACTTTC.

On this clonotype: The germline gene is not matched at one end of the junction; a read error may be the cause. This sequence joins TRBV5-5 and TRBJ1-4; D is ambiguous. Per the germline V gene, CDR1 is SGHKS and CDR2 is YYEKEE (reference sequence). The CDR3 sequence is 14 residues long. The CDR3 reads CASSLEQPNEKLFF. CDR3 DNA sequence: TGCGCCAGCAGCTTGGAACAGCCAAATGAAAAACTGTTTTTT. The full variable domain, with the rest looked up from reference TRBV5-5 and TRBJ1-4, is DAGVTQSPTHLIKTRGQQVTLRCSPISGHKSVSWYQQVLGQGPQFIFQYYEKEERGRGNFPDRFSARQFPNYSSELNVNALLLGDSALYLCASSLEQPNEKLFFGSGTQLSVL.

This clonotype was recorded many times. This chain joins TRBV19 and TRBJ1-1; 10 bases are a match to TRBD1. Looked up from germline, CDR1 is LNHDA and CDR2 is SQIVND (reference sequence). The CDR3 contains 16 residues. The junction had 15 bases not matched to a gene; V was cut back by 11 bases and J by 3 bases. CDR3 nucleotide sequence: TGTGCCTCTAGCGACAGGGGGCATTCTATGGACACTGAAGCTTTCTTT. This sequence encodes CASSDRGHSMDTEAFF.

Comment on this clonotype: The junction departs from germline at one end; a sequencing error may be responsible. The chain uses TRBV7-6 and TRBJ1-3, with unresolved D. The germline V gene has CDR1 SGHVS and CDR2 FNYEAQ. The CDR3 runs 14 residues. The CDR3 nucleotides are TGTGCCAGCAGCCTAGCCGGTTCGATGAACACCATATATTTT. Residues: CASSLAGSMNTIYF.

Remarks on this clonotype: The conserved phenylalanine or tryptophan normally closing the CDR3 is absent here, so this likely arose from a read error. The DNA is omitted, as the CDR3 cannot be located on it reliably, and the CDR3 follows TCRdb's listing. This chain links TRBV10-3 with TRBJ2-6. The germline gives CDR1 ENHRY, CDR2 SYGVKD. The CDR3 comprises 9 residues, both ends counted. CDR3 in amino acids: CVISESTRI.

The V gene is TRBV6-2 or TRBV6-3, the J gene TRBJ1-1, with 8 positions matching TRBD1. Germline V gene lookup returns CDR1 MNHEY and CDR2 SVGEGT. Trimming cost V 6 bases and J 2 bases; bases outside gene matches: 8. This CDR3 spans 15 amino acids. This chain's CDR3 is CASSLAPGGNTEAFF. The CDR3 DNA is TGTGCCAGCAGCTTAGCTCCAGGGGGCAACACTGAAGCTTTCTTT.

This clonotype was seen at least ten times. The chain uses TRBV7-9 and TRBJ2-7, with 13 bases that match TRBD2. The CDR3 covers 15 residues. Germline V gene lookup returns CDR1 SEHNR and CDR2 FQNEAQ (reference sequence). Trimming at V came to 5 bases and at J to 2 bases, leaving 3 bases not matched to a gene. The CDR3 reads CASSMGLAGPYEQYF. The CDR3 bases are TGTGCCAGCAGCATGGGACTAGCGGGACCCTACGAGCAGTACTTC.

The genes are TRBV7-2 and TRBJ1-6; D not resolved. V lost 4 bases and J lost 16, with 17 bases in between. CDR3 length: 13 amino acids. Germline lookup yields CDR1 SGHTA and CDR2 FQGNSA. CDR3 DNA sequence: TGTGCCAGCAGCTCCTTTCGGAACCCACGGCTCCACTTT. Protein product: CASSSFRNPRLHF.

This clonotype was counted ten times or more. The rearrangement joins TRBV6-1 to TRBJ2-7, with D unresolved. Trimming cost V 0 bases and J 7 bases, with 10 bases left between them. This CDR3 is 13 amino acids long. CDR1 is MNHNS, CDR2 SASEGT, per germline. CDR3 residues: CASSEARIGEQYF. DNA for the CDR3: TGTGCCAGCAGTGAAGCGAGAATTGGGGAGCAGTACTTC.

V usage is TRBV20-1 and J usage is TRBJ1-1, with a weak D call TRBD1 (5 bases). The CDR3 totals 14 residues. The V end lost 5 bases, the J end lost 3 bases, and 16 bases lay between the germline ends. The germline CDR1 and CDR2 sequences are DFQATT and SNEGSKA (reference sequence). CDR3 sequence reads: CSAWGGVGDTEAFF. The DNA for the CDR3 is TGCAGTGCTTGGGGGGGGGTCGGGGACACTGAAGCTTTCTTT.

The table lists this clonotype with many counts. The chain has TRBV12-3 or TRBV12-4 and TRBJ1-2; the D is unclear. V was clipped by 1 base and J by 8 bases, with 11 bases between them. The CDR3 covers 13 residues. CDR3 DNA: TGTGCCAGCAGTTTAGTAGGAGGGATCGGCTACACCTTC. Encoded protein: CASSLVGGIGYTF.

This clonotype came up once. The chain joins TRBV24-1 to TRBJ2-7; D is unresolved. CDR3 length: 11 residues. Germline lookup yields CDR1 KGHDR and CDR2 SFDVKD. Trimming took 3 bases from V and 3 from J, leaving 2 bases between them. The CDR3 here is CATSDSYEQYF. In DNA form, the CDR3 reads TGTGCCACCAGTGATAGCTACGAGCAGTACTTC.

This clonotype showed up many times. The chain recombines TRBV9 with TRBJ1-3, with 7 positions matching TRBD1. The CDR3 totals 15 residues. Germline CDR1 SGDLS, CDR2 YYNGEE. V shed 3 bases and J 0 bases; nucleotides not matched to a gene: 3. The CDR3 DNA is TGTGCCAGCAGCGAGGGGGCACGCTCTGGAAACACCATATATTTT. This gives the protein CASSEGARSGNTIYF.

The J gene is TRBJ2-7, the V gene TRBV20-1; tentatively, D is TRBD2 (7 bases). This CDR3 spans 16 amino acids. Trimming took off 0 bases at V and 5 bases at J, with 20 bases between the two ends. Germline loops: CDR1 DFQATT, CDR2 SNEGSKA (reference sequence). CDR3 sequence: CSARDPWGGAPHEQYF. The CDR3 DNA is TGCAGTGCTAGAGACCCATGGGGGGGGGCTCCCCACGAGCAGTACTTC.

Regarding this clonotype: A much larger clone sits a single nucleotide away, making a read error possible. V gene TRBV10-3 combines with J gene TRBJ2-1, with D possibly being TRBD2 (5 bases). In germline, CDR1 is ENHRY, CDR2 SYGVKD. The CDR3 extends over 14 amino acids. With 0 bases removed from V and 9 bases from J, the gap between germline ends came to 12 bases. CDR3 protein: CAISESAREGEQFF. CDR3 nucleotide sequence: TGTGCCATCAGTGAGTCAGCGAGAGAGGGTGAGCAGTTCTTC.

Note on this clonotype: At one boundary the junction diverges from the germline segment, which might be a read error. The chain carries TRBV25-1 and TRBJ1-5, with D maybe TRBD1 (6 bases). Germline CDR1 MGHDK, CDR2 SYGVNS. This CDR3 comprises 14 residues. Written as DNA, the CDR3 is TGTACCAGCAGTGGGGGGCAGAGCAATCAGCCCCAGCATTTT. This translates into CTSSGGQSNQPQHF.

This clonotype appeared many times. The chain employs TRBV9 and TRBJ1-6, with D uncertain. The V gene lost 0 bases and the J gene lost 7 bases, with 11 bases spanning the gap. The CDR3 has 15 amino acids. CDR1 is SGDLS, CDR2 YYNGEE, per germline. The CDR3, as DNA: TGTGCCAGCAGCGTAGCTGAGAGTAAGAATTCACCCCTCCACTTT. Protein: CASSVAESKNSPLHF. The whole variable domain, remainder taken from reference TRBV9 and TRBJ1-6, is DSGVTQTPKHLITATGQRVTLRCSPRSGDLSVYWYQQSLDQGLQFLIQYYNGEERAKGNILERFSAQQFPDLHSELNLSSLELGDSALYFCASSVAESKNSPLHFGNGTRLTVT.

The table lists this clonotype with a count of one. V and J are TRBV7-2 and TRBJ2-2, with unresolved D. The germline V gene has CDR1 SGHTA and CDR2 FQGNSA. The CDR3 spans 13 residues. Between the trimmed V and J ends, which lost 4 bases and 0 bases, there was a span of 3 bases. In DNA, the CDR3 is TGTGCCAGCAGCTCCTCGAACACCGGGGAGCTGTTTTTT. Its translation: CASSSSNTGELFF.

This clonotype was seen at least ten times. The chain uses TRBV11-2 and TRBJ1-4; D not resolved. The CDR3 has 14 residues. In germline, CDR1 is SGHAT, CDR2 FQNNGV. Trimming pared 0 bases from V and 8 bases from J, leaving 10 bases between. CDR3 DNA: TGTGCCAGCAGCTTAGAGAGAAGAGGAGAAAAACTGTTTTTT. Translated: CASSLERRGEKLFF.

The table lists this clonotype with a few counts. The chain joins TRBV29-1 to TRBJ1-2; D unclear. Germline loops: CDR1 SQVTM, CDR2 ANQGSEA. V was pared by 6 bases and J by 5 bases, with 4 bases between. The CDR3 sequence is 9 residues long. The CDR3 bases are TGCAGCGTAGGGTATGGCTACACCTTC. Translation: CSVGYGYTF.